This TCR beta chain is from a study of regulatory T cells in long-lasting Graves disease. Notes on the study in general: Small numbers of samples may have cut accuracy.

Researchers made TCR beta libraries by using iRepertoire HTBI primers and running Arm-PCR on CDR3 regions. From the multiplex PCR reads, TCRdb called clonotypes with MiXCR, one entry per CDR3 protein. Of roughly 450,000 distinct CDR3 sequences listed, around 20% were seen once; the top ten hold 7% to 10%. This clonotype was detected a few times. As yet, its antigen is unknown. Documented time point: persistent/refractory GD, antithyroid drugs over 5 years with positive TRAb. From RNA extracted from PBMCs, the TCR library was made. Patients met American Thyroid Association criteria for Graves' disease. The sequence derives from a female donor with Graves disease. This material consisted of peripheral blood mononuclear cells (PBMCs), taken when the disease was refractory, from a patient treated with antithyroid drugs.

CDR3 loop: CASLRVVGTDTQYF. The CDR3 DNA follows: TGTGCCAGCCTCAGGGTTGTGGGCACAGATACGCAGTATTTT. V usage is TRBV28 and J usage is TRBJ2-3, with a possible D match to TRBD1 (5 bases). The CDR3 length is 14 residues. Trimming took off 8 bases at V and 1 base at J, with 13 bases between the two ends. CDR1 is MDHEN and CDR2 is SYDVKM in the germline V gene.